Described below is a single T cell receptor beta chain sequence and its context. This clonotype has a count of ten or more. The antigen it recognizes is unknown. Per-base quality was not reported, and no clone a single base away is much larger than it. CDR1 and CDR2, per the germline V gene, are SGHDT and YYEEEE. Reading from cysteine to phenylalanine, the CDR3 counts 16 amino acids. CDR3 DNA is the only sequence kept; it has 48 bases, read in frame from the first base. V is cut back by 0 bases and J by 0 bases, with 6 bases in the junction unmatched. The data belong to a study of T cells after yellow fever vaccination (dated by TCRdb to about 2019). At the level of the whole study: The SMART-Seq v4 Ultra Low Input RNA kit was used to prepare libraries from fractions with low cell numbers. Bulk PBMC replicates and cell subsets were isolated from blood drawn at multiple timepoints before and after both primary and secondary immunization. Two healthy male donors, one aged 18 to 29 and one aged 30 to 40 years, made up the cohort. Bulk TCR alpha and beta repertoires were sequenced longitudinally to track T-cell clones before and after primary and booster YFV17D yellow fever vaccination. Study-wide conclusions, independent of this receptor: The secondary T-cell response was found to be weaker but faster than the primary response, with a peak reached on day 5 rather than on day 15. Computational filtering was needed because FACS-sorted repertoires could contain abundant contaminating clonotypes from the bulk population. Because only a couple of donors were included in the study, the extent to which the findings can be generalized is limited. A small fraction of clonotypes showed up in both the CD4 and CD8 compartments, probably as a result of convergent recombination. After the booster, most clones that had expanded after primary vaccination were detected again (roughly 96% of CD4 and around 88% of CD8), suggesting broad maintenance of memory.

Instrument used: Illumina NovaSeq 6000. TCR cDNA was synthesized by 5'RACE template switching, which introduced a universal primer site and unique molecular identifiers. Priming for cDNA synthesis came from both the TCR alpha and TCR beta constant segments. Libraries were amplified in two PCR steps, with sample barcodes and sequencing adapters added in the second step. Sequencing of the libraries was done on either Illumina HiSeq 2500 (2x100 bp) or NovaSeq (2x150 bp). Concerning the study's data processing: MIGEC handled demultiplexing of reads and collapsing into UMI consensus sequences, while MiXCR performed V(D)J alignment. Vaccine-responding clonotypes were defined with edgeR using replicate PBMC samples, requiring FDR below 0.01 and a log2 fold change above 5 up to day 15. Each bulk clonotype received a CD4 or CD8 identity based on whether the sequenced CD4 or CD8 repertoire contained that clonotype at higher abundance. In-frame beta chains were kept once TCRdb had trimmed the public reads at Q25 with fastp and called clones with MiXCR. Rows with a matching CDR3 protein are joined into one entry that keeps the most common DNA and genes. TCRdb, not the authors, supplied the V and J calls. The sample profile shows some 250,000 distinct CDR3 sequences; about 3.7% of them were found once. The ten most abundant clones make up 15% to 20% of the sample.

Explained via the paper, the treatment or condition label denotes: live attenuated yellow fever vaccine strain. At each blood-draw timepoint, two biological replicates of bulk PBMCs were collected. A standard Ficoll-Paque protocol was used to isolate PBMCs from peripheral blood. RNA was extracted with TriZol from bulk PBMCs, CD4 and CD8 fractions, and dextramer-positive and dextramer-negative fractions. Recombination connected TRBV5-6 to TRBJ2-7; 7 nucleotides in the junction match TRBD1. The source of this sequence is a man in his late teens or twenties who received the YFV17D yellow fever vaccine. Specimen: PBMCs, collected 15 days after the yellow fever booster vaccination. The CDR3 region reads CASSLVYRGSSYEQYF. The sequenced DNA is TGTGCCAGCAGCTTGGTATACAGGGGAAGCTCCTACGAGCAGTACTTC.